Sequencing of this TCR beta chain was carried out in a study of blood T cell repertoires in COVID-19. About the study: Acute and convalescent COVID-19 specimens originated in the United States, Italy and Spain. T cells, B-cell-depleted T cells, or PBMCs provided the cDNA or gDNA that served as material.

Authors' methods: Quantification of nucleated cells was approximated via reference gene primer amplification. TCRdb's table, derived via immunoSEQ multiplex PCR, lists solely in-frame clones and lacks some. V and J calls and clone size come straight from that table; D and trimming were deduced from the DNA. The sample gives about 400,000 clones, about 88% of which show up once; over 2.5% is in the top ten. V lost 5 bases and J lost 0, with 12 bases in between. The CDR3 has 15 residues. CDR1 and CDR2 (germline): SGHTA, FQGTGA. V is TRBV7-3 and J is TRBJ2-3, with D perhaps matching TRBD2 (5 bases). The clonotype originates from a human donor in a cohort sampled during active COVID-19. Sequenced material: peripheral blood. This chain's CDR3 is CASSPDSSSTDTQYF. As DNA, the CDR3 is TGTGCCAGCAGCCCGGACTCGTCTAGCACAGATACGCAGTATTTT.